The rows below give T cell receptor beta chains drawn from one sample of a study of long-term antiretroviral therapy in people with HIV. The protocol was immunoSEQ multiplex PCR, while the TCRdb copy is restricted to in-frame clones and leaves out a portion. The repertoire holds roughly 28,000 clones, with about 90% as singletons. Sequencing was performed on unsorted PBMCs, taken 1.8 years after starting antiretroviral therapy. These receptors were obtained from a woman aged 18-30 years with HIV. Each CDR3 is given with its conserved first and last residue. A D gene is named only where the DNA matches it firmly. Clone sizes are given selectively: once, few, many, or a class where the clone is expanded.

>.|TRBV5-1|TRBJ2-1|.
TGCGCCAGCAGCTTGGGGACCGCCAATGAGCAGTTCTTC
CASSLGTANEQFF
>large|TRBV16|TRBJ1-5|.
TGTGCCAGCAGCCACGGCCTCGCCGGCCAGCCCCAGCATTTT
CASSHGLAGQPQHF
>.|TRBV7-9|TRBJ2-1|.
TGTGCCAGCAGCCCACGGGACTGGAGCTCCTACAATGAGCAGTTCTTC
CASSPRDWSSYNEQFF
>.|TRBV11-3|TRBJ2-2|TRBD1
TGTGCCAGCAGCCCCGGCGCAGGGGGCACCGGGGAGCTGTTTTTT
CASSPGAGGTGELFF
>.|TRBV5-4|TRBJ1-2|.
TGTGCCAGCAGCTTGGCAATTCCGGGGGGCTACACCTTC
CASSLAIPGGYTF
>.|TRBV4-2|TRBJ2-1|.
TGTGCCAGCCCTCTCCCGCGGTACCTCTACAATGAGCAGTTCTTC
CASPLPRYLYNEQFF
>.|TRBV5-1|TRBJ2-5|TRBD1
TGCGCCAGCAGCTTTCGCAGGGGGCAAGAGACCCAGTACTTC
CASSFRRGQETQYF
>.|TRBV7-2|TRBJ2-2|.
TGTGCCAGCTTGGGACTCCTCCAGACCGGGGAGCTGTTTTTT
CASLGLLQTGELFF
>few|TRBV10-1|TRBJ2-3|.
TGCGCCAGCAGTGAGCTAGATGACCCCGATACGCAGTATTTT
CASSELDDPDTQYF
>.|TRBV11-3|TRBJ2-2|TRBD1
TGTGCCAGCAGCTCGTTAGGGACAGGGAGCGGGCTGTTTTTT
CASSSLGTGSGLFF
>.|TRBV19|TRBJ1-2|.
TGTGCCAGTAGCCTCTTGGGCGGCTACACCTTC
CASSLLGGYTF
>.|TRBV4-3|TRBJ2-3|.
TGCGCCAGCAGCCAAGAGCCGGGGATTAGAACAGATACGCAGTATTTT
CASSQEPGIRTDTQYF
>.|TRBV7-8|TRBJ1-1|.
TGTGCCAGCAGCTTTCCAGGGAGGGCTGAAGCTTTCTTT
CASSFPGRAEAFF
>.|TRBV13|TRBJ2-5|TRBD1
TGTGCCAGCAGCCCTCGGGACAGGGGGAGAGAGACCCAGTACTTC
CASSPRDRGRETQYF
>once|TRBV7-6|TRBJ2-1|TRBD2
TGTGCCAGCAGCCGAATCCTAGCGGGATGGGACAATGAGCAGTTCTTC
CASSRILAGWDNEQFF
>.|TRBV27|TRBJ2-3|.
TGTGCCAGCAGTTTACTCCCGTTCGGATACACAGATACGCAGTATTTT
CASSLLPFGYTDTQYF
>.|TRBV27|TRBJ1-2|.
TGTGCCAGCAGTTCGACAGAGAACTATGGCTACACCTTC
CASSSTENYGYTF
>.|TRBV6-5|TRBJ1-2|.
TGTGCCAGCAGTTACTCTAACGGGGGATACACCTTC
CASSYSNGGYTF
>.|TRBV6-5|TRBJ2-7|.
TGTGCCAGCAGTTACTCGAGAGAGCAGTACTTC
CASSYSREQYF
>.|TRBV28|TRBJ2-4|.
TGTGCCAGCAGTTCCTTCGGGGCGCGGGCCAAAAACATTCAGTACTTC
CASSSFGARAKNIQYF
>.|TRBV2|TRBJ1-1|.
TGTGCCACCCCTCCCGCAGGGGCGATTCATGAAGCTTTCTTT
CATPPAGAIHEAFF
>.|TRBV9|TRBJ2-7|TRBD2
TGTGCCAGCAGCGTAGGAGCTGGCGGGAGGGCCATCGACGAGCAGTACTTC
CASSVGAGGRAIDEQYF
>.|TRBV18|TRBJ2-5|.
TGTGCCAGCTCGCAGGGCCCCCAAGAGACCCAGTACTTC
CASSQGPQETQYF
>.|TRBV28|TRBJ2-3|TRBD1
TGTGCCAGCAGGTGGGACAGGGGGCAGGCAGATACGCAGTATTTT
CASRWDRGQADTQYF
>.|TRBV28|TRBJ1-1|.
TGTGCCAGCAGACTACTTCCCGTTAGGGACACTGAAGCTTTCTTT
CASRLLPVRDTEAFF
>.|TRBV7-9|TRBJ1-2|.
TGTGCCAGCAGCTTAGCAGCCCTGAATTATGGCTACACCTTC
CASSLAALNYGYTF
>.|TRBV9|TRBJ1-2|.
TGTGCCAGCAGCGAGGGGCCGGGGGGACGCTACACCTTC
CASSEGPGGRYTF